Below are 9 T cell receptor beta chains sequenced from a single sample in a study of early T cells in non-severe SARS-CoV-2 infection. In TCRdb, the 5' RACE reads were re-called with MiXCR into one record per CDR3 protein. The data show 80,000 to 100,000 distinct CDR3 sequences, more than 9.5% seen once. Sequencing used whole blood, obtained at baseline. Receptors originate from an adult who was a healthcare worker with PCR-confirmed SARS-CoV-2 infection or an uninfected control (not recorded which).

This clonotype was counted only a few times. The chain is built from TRBV10-3 and TRBJ1-5; D perhaps matches TRBD1 (6 bases). Deletions cut 4 bases from V and 7 bases from J, with 11 bases between. This CDR3 comprises 13 residues. Germline CDR1 and CDR2: ENHRY and SYGVKD. In DNA form, the CDR3 reads TGTGCCATCAGTGCCCAAACAGGGCAGCCCCAGCATTTT. Its protein product is CAISAQTGQPQHF.

The chain carries TRBV3-1 and TRBJ1-4; 7 nucleotides align to TRBD1. V dropped 6 bases and J dropped 8; count of bases not matched to a gene: 6. CDR1 and CDR2 (germline): LGHDT, YNNKEL (reference sequence). CDR3 length: 13 residues. The CDR3 DNA is TGTGCCAGCAGAGGAGGGGGCGGGGAAAAACTGTTTTTT. Translating gives CASRGGGGEKLFF.

The J gene is TRBJ2-7, the V gene TRBV29-1, with TRBD2 matching over 9 bases. The germline V gene has CDR1 SQVTM and CDR2 ANQGSEA. The CDR3 runs to 15 residues. The V and J ends lost 3 bases and 4 bases, in that order; junction bases with no gene match: 10. The DNA of the CDR3 is TGCAGCGTTGACTGGGCGGGGGGGCTTTCATACGAGCAGTACTTC. It specifies CSVDWAGGLSYEQYF.

This sequence joins TRBV20-1 and TRBJ2-3; 13 bases are a match to TRBD2. The V segment lost 5 bases and the J segment 5 bases; nucleotides outside the gene matches: 10. There are 16 residues in the CDR3. Germline CDR1 is DFQATT and CDR2 is SNEGSKA (reference sequence). CDR3 sequence reads: CSADRPLAGGEDTQYF. The CDR3 nucleotides read TGCAGTGCTGATCGACCACTAGCGGGAGGGGAAGATACGCAGTATTTT.

This clonotype was picked up one time. This chain joins TRBV5-4 and TRBJ2-2; D is undetermined. With 4 bases removed from V and 3 bases from J, the gap between germline ends came to 7 bases. The CDR3 is 13 amino acids. Germline values: CDR1 SGHNT, CDR2 YYREEE (reference sequence). The CDR3 spells CASSRDHTGELFF. The CDR3 DNA reads as TGTGCCAGCAGCAGAGATCACACCGGGGAGCTGTTTTTT.

The rearrangement joins TRBV2 to TRBJ1-4; D not certain. This CDR3 has 14 amino acids. Per germline, CDR1 SNHLY and CDR2 FYNNEI. The V end lost 4 bases, the J end lost 6 bases, and 12 bases lay between the germline ends. The CDR3 loop reads CASSADLSHEKLFF. In DNA form, the CDR3 reads TGTGCCAGCAGTGCTGACCTATCCCATGAAAAACTGTTTTTT.

The CDR3 coding sequence is TGTGCCAGCAGCTTAGAAGCAGGGATCTACGAGCAGTACTTC. It translates to CASSLEAGIYEQYF. The gene calls are TRBV11-2 and TRBJ2-7, with D possibly being TRBD1 (5 bases). Trimming cost V 0 bases and J 3 bases, with 9 bases left between them. Germline CDR1 reads SGHAT; CDR2 reads FQNNGV. The CDR3 has 14 residues.

The chain is built from TRBV19 and TRBJ2-7; D unclear. Looked up from germline, CDR1 is LNHDA and CDR2 is SQIVND (reference sequence). The CDR3 covers 14 residues. The germline V and J ends were trimmed by 1 base and 7 bases, with 14 bases remaining between them. The CDR3 nucleotides are TGTGCCAGTAGTATAGGGGCCGCCCTACGGGAGCAGTACTTC. Translating gives CASSIGAALREQYF.

This clonotype was seen a few times. The chain is built from TRBV5-1 and TRBJ2-3, with D perhaps matching TRBD2 (6 bases). Germline V gene lookup returns CDR1 SGHRS and CDR2 YFSETQ. The CDR3 has 13 residues. V was clipped by 4 bases and J by 6 bases, with 12 bases between them. The CDR3, as DNA: TGCGCCAGCAGCGGGGACGGGAGCGATACGCAGTATTTT. Translated, it gives CASSGDGSDTQYF.